A selection of T cell receptor beta chains follows, all from one sample in a study of T-cell memory formation after mild COVID-19. TCRdb fed the 5' RACE reads into MiXCR, producing one record per CDR3 protein. The sample consists of around 320,000 distinct CDR3 sequences, roughly a fifth of them appearing once. Sequencing was carried out using PBMCs or a T cell subset sorted from them (not recorded which). These TCRs come from a man aged 18 to 29 who had mild COVID-19 (a few samples of this study predate the infection). Cell type and time point are not known. CDR3s include the opening cysteine and the closing phenylalanine or tryptophan. A D gene is named only where the DNA matches it firmly. Only part of the rows carry a size: once, few, many, or a class if the clone is expanded.

D	size	J	V	CDR3	DNA
.	.	TRBJ1-3	TRBV4-3	CASSQDRSPGNTIYF	TGCGCCAGCAGCCAAGACCGTTCACCAGGAAACACCATATATTTT
.	few	TRBJ2-1	TRBV7-2	CASSLDSGTYNEQFF	TGTGCCAGCAGCTTGGATAGCGGCACCTACAATGAGCAGTTCTTC
.	few	TRBJ1-3	TRBV4-3	CASSHIPGEWAGNTIYF	TGCGCCAGCAGCCATATACCAGGGGAGTGGGCTGGAAACACCATATATTTT
.	.	TRBJ1-2	TRBV9	CASSAHRARGNYGYTF	TGTGCCAGCAGCGCCCACAGGGCTCGGGGGAACTATGGCTACACCTTC
.	few	TRBJ2-5	TRBV5-1	CASSLGVHRYQETQYF	TGCGCCAGCAGCTTGGGGGTACACCGGTACCAAGAGACCCAGTACTTC
TRBD2	once	TRBJ2-7	TRBV5-5	CASSVTSGVYEQYF	TGTGCCAGCAGCGTAACTAGCGGGGTATACGAGCAGTACTTC
.	.	TRBJ1-6	TRBV5-6	CASSLTQENSPLHF	TGTGCCAGCAGCTTGACCCAGGAAAATTCACCCCTCCACTTT
.	few	TRBJ2-5	TRBV6-2/TRBV6-3	CATWPRNQETQYF	TGTGCCACCTGGCCCAGAAACCAAGAGACCCAGTACTTC
TRBD2	.	TRBJ2-4	TRBV7-2	CASSLEPLSSGGGKNIQYF	TGTGCCAGCAGCTTAGAGCCCCTCTCTAGCGGGGGAGGCAAAAACATTCAGTACTTC
.	.	TRBJ1-6	TRBV7-9	CASSIPQDGNSPLHF	TGTGCCAGCAGCATCCCCCAGGACGGGAATTCACCCCTCCACTTT